These 21 T cell receptor beta chains originate from one sample sequenced in a study of shared clonotypes between healthy human individuals. The table came from immunoSEQ multiplex PCR; TCRdb's copy has only in-frame clones and leaves some out. The sample has about 960,000 clones; about 80% are singletons. The sequencing sample was made of memory CD4+ T cells sorted from blood. Specified subset: CD45RA-negative fraction. Source of these receptors: a man aged 18 to 29 in good health.

V is TRBV11-1 and J is TRBJ2-1; 7 bases agree with TRBD1. This CDR3 contains 16 residues. Germline CDR1 is SGHAT and CDR2 is FQDESV (reference sequence). V dropped 1 base and J dropped 6; count of bases not matched to a gene: 9. DNA for the CDR3: TGTGCCAGCAGCTTAGGGATGACAGGGCTCCTCAATGAGCAGTTCTTC. Translation gives CASSLGMTGLLNEQFF. The full variable domain, completed using reference TRBV11-1 and TRBJ2-1, is EAEVAQSPRYKITEKSQAVAFWCDPISGHATLYWYRQILGQGPELLVQFQDESVVDDSQLPKDRFSAERLKGVDSTLKIQPAELGDSAMYLCASSLGMTGLLNEQFFGPGTRLTVL.

The gene calls are TRBV30 and TRBJ2-4; D perhaps matches TRBD2 (5 bases). CDR3 length equals 15 residues. V lost 0 bases and J lost 2, with 11 bases in between. Germline CDR1 and CDR2: GTSNPN and SVGIG (reference sequence). CDR3 in DNA: TGTGCCTGGAGTGTACCGGGGAATACCAAAAACATTCAGTACTTC. Amino acids: CAWSVPGNTKNIQYF.

This clone has only one observation. The chain uses TRBV27 and TRBJ1-1, with TRBD1 as a possible D gene (5 bases). Germline CDR1 is MNHEY and CDR2 is SMNVEV (reference sequence). This CDR3 comprises 15 residues. V dropped 6 bases and J dropped 1 base, with 15 bases sitting between them. CDR3 sequence: CASSPRARANTEAFF. CDR3 sequence (DNA): TGTGCCAGCAGCCCAAGGGCCAGGGCGAACACTGAAGCTTTCTTT.

The genes are TRBV5-6 and TRBJ1-3; D call uncertain. The CDR3 covers 13 residues. Trimming stripped 3 bases from V and 4 bases from J, with 8 bases between. The germline V gene has CDR1 SGHDT and CDR2 YYEEEE. Here the CDR3 reads CASSSPTGNTIYF. CDR3 DNA: TGTGCCAGCAGCTCCCCAACAGGAAACACCATATATTTT.

The chain has TRBV5-6 and TRBJ2-1; D ambiguous. The V gene's germline CDR1 is SGHDT and CDR2 YYEEEE. Trimming shortened V by 0 bases and J by 6 bases, and 1 base separated the two germline ends. This CDR3 comprises 11 residues. The DNA for the CDR3 is TGTGCCAGCAGCTTGGCCAATGAGCAGTTCTTC. It encodes CASSLANEQFF.

The rearrangement joins TRBV6-5 to TRBJ2-1; D perhaps matches TRBD1 (8 bases). The germline gives CDR1 MNHEY, CDR2 SVGAGI. This CDR3 comprises 13 residues. V was pared by 5 bases and J by 13 bases, with 18 bases between. The CDR3 protein is CASSQGAAGLQFF. The DNA for the CDR3 is TGTGCCAGCAGTCAGGGGGCAGCGGGACTTCAGTTCTTC.

This chain links TRBV5-6 with TRBJ1-4; 8 bases are shared with TRBD1. The germline CDR1 and CDR2 sequences are SGHDT and YYEEEE. Trimming took 6 bases from V and 0 from J; bases not matched to a gene: 4. The CDR3 sequence is 15 residues long. The CDR3 here is CASIRTGTTNEKLFF. CDR3 sequence (DNA): TGTGCCAGCATCCGGACAGGGACAACTAATGAAAAACTGTTTTTT.

The V call is TRBV5-4, the J call TRBJ1-2; 7 bases line up with TRBD1. Looked up from germline, CDR1 is SGHNT and CDR2 is YYREEE (reference sequence). The CDR3 covers 14 residues. Unmatched junction bases numbered 3, after V lost 4 bases and J lost 0 bases. The CDR3 sequence: CASSNRGSNYGYTF. CDR3 coding DNA: TGTGCCAGCAGCAACAGGGGATCTAACTATGGCTACACCTTC.

The sample holds one count of this clone. This chain links TRBV6-1 with TRBJ1-6; D call uncertain. CDR1 and CDR2 from the germline V gene are MNHNS and SASEGT. Trimming left V 2 bases short and J 9 bases short, with 2 bases between. CDR3 length: 11 residues. CDR3 nucleotides: TGTGCCAGCAGTGAATCTTCACCCCTCCACTTT. Translating it yields CASSESSPLHF.

The chain combines TRBV25-1 with TRBJ2-1; 12 positions match TRBD2. Germline loops: CDR1 MGHDK, CDR2 SYGVNS. J gave up 8 bases and V 4 bases, and 6 bases lay outside the gene matches. CDR3 length: 15 amino acids. CDR3 sequence (DNA): TGTGCCAGCAGTGGGAGGACTAGCGGGATCTATGAGCAGTTCTTC. Its translation is CASSGRTSGIYEQFF.

The chain carries TRBV4-1 and TRBJ1-5, with 8 bases fitting TRBD1. Trimming at V came to 0 bases and at J to 7 bases, leaving 5 bases not matched to a gene. This CDR3 is 15 amino acids long. The germline CDR1 and CDR2 sequences are MGHRA and YSYEKL. CDR3 amino acids: CASSQERTGPQPQHF. CDR3 in DNA: TGCGCCAGCAGCCAAGAACGGACAGGGCCCCAGCCCCAGCATTTT.

Details on this clone: A far larger clone is just one base off, so this is likely a read error. The V call is TRBV5-1, the J call TRBJ2-3; D tentatively reads TRBD1 or TRBD2 (5 bases each). The V end was cut by 0 bases, the J end by 1 base, with 9 bases between. Germline V lookup: CDR1 SGHRS, CDR2 YFSETQ. This CDR3 has 15 amino acids. The CDR3 nucleotides are TGCGCCAGCAGCTTGGGAGGGGTTGGCACAGATACGCAGTATTTT. Protein sequence: CASSLGGVGTDTQYF.

The chain carries TRBV5-6 and TRBJ1-4; D not resolved. The germline CDR1 and CDR2 sequences are SGHDT and YYEEEE. The CDR3 sequence is 16 residues long. V shed 2 bases and J shed 0 bases, with 11 bases lying between them. The CDR3 sequence: CASSFLQFATNEKLFF. CDR3 nucleotides: TGTGCCAGCAGCTTTCTACAGTTTGCAACTAATGAAAAACTGTTTTTT.

This clone was seen once. CDR3: CATRGYGVTEAFF. In DNA, the CDR3 is TGTGCCACCAGAGGTTACGGGGTCACTGAAGCTTTCTTT. The rearrangement uses TRBV15 and TRBJ1-1, with D unclear. From germline, CDR1 is LNHNV and CDR2 YYDKDF (reference sequence). The CDR3 is 13 amino acids. Trimming shortened V by 6 bases and J by 4 bases, and 12 bases separated the two germline ends.

This clone was seen at least ten times. The chain employs TRBV9 and TRBJ2-2; TRBD2 matches at 7 bases. CDR3 length: 14 amino acids. CDR1 and CDR2 (germline): SGDLS, YYNGEE. V lost 0 bases to trimming and J lost 4 bases; unmatched junction nucleotides: 0. The CDR3 nucleotides read TGTGCCAGCAGCGTAGGGGAGGGCACCGGGGAGCTGTTTTTT. Protein sequence: CASSVGEGTGELFF. The full variable domain, in which reference TRBV9 and TRBJ2-2 provide the parts outside the CDR3, is DSGVTQTPKHLITATGQRVTLRCSPRSGDLSVYWYQQSLDQGLQFLIQYYNGEERAKGNILERFSAQQFPDLHSELNLSSLELGDSALYFCASSVGEGTGELFFGEGSRLTVL.

V gene TRBV7-2 combines with J gene TRBJ2-2; D unresolved. The CDR3 has 14 amino acids. With 7 bases removed from V and 9 bases from J, the gap between germline ends came to 18 bases. CDR1 and CDR2 from the germline V gene are SGHTA and FQGNSA. Here the CDR3 DNA reads TGTGCCAGCACCTCGGCGAACGCAAGAAGGGAGCTGTTTTTT. This encodes CASTSANARRELFF. Based on the CDR3 plus reference TRBV7-2 and TRBJ2-2, the full variable domain is GAGVSQSPSNKVTEKGKDVELRCDPISGHTALYWYRQSLGQGLEFLIYFQGNSAPDKSGLPSDRFSAERTGGSVSTLTIQRTQQEDSAVYLCASTSANARRELFFGEGSRLTVL.

The rearrangement uses TRBV2 and TRBJ2-3; 13 nucleotides line up with TRBD2. This CDR3 region has 18 residues. The germline V gene encodes CDR1 SNHLY and CDR2 FYNNEI. Unmatched junction bases numbered 12, after V lost 6 bases and J lost 3 bases. Here the CDR3 DNA reads TGTGCCAGCAGAGCCGGTGGACTAGCGGGAGTGGCAACAGATACGCAGTATTTT. This gives the protein CASRAGGLAGVATDTQYF.

The rearrangement uses TRBV5-6 and TRBJ1-5; D ambiguous. This CDR3 spans 13 amino acids. Germline V gene data show CDR1 as SGHDT and CDR2 as YYEEEE. With 4 bases removed from V and 2 bases from J, the gap between germline ends came to 7 bases. The CDR3 loop is CASSNTGNQPQHF. CDR3 in DNA: TGTGCCAGCAGCAACACCGGCAATCAGCCCCAGCATTTT. The full variable domain, in which reference TRBV5-6 and TRBJ1-5 provide the parts outside the CDR3, is DAGVTQSPTHLIKTRGQQVTLRCSPKSGHDTVSWYQQALGQGPQFIFQYYEEEERQRGNFPDRFSGHQFPNYSSELNVNALLLGDSALYLCASSNTGNQPQHFGDGTRLSIL.

In the case of this clone: A clone one base away is much larger, so this may be a read error. This CDR3 fails to terminate in the conserved phenylalanine or tryptophan, so it likely reflects a read error. The J gene is TRBJ1-2, the V gene TRBV10-3, with 8 bases identical to TRBD1. Germline assignment: CDR1 ENHRY and CDR2 SYGVKD. This CDR3 is built from 14 residues. J gave up 3 bases and V 10 bases, and 10 bases lay outside the gene matches. In DNA form, the CDR3 reads TGTGCCACGGGGGCCGGGACAGGAGACTATGGCTACACCCTC. Amino acid sequence: CATGAGTGDYGYTL.

The rearrangement joins TRBV28 to TRBJ2-7; 7 bases match TRBD1. There are 14 residues in the CDR3. Germline CDR1 is MDHEN and CDR2 is SYDVKM. With V trimmed by 6 bases and J by 5 bases, 10 bases remained unmatched. In DNA form, the CDR3 reads TGTGCCAGCAGGGGCAGACAGGGTCGCGACGAGCAGTACTTC. Its protein product is CASRGRQGRDEQYF. The whole variable domain, remainder taken from reference TRBV28 and TRBJ2-7, is DVKVTQSSRYLVKRTGEKVFLECVQDMDHENMFWYRQDPGLGLRLIYFSYDVKMKEKGDIPEGYSVSREKKERFSLILESASTNQTSMYLCASRGRQGRDEQYFGPGTRLTVT.

This clone was observed a few times. CDR3 sequence reads: CASSQVGYEQYF. The CDR3 region has the DNA TGTGCCAGCAGCCAAGTGGGCTACGAGCAGTACTTC. The rearrangement joins TRBV14 to TRBJ2-7, with D uncertain. Germline V gene lookup returns CDR1 SGHDN and CDR2 FVKESK. V was clipped by 1 base and J by 3 bases, with 4 bases between them. The CDR3 extends over 12 amino acids.